The 27 T cell receptor beta chains reported below all come from one sample, sequenced in a study of cytomegalovirus exposure and HLA in healthy donors. Use of 60 Vbeta and 13 Jbeta primers characterized the PCR. Profiled with immunoSEQ multiplex PCR; TCRdb holds only in-frame clones, not every one. The table records some 150,000 clones, about 65% of them present only once. The sample taken for sequencing was PBMCs. Receptor source: a woman aged 25-40 years in good health and CMV-seronegative.

The table lists this clone with a count of one. The germline gene is not matched at one end of the junction; a read error may be the cause. The chain is built from TRBV29-1 and TRBJ2-2; 10 nucleotides line up with TRBD2. Germline CDR1 reads SQVTM; CDR2 reads ANQGSEA. The CDR3 runs to 15 residues. As DNA, the CDR3 is TGCAGCGTTTCTCGGGGACTAGCGAATACCGGGGAGCTGTTTTTT. Translating gives CSVSRGLANTGELFF.

V usage is TRBV5-1 and J usage is TRBJ2-5; 7 bases are a match to TRBD2. Germline CDR1 and CDR2: SGHRS and YFSETQ. V trimming: 0 bases; J trimming: 4 bases; junction bases outside the gene matches: 6. The CDR3 consists of 15 residues. The CDR3 sequence: CASSLGEGEVETQYF. The CDR3 region has the DNA TGCGCCAGCAGCTTGGGGGAGGGAGAGGTAGAGACCCAGTACTTC.

The CDR3 nucleotides read TGTGCCAGCAGCTTTCCCCAGGACACTGAAGCTTTCTTT. Its protein is CASSFPQDTEAFF. The chain links TRBV5-4 to TRBJ1-1; no firm D call. CDR3 length equals 13 residues. The germline V gene encodes CDR1 SGHNT and CDR2 YYREEE (reference sequence). Trimming removed 2 bases at V and 3 bases at J, with 8 bases between.

This clone was counted between two and nine times. The DNA of the CDR3 is TGTGCCAGCAGCCTGACAGGGACGTATGAGCAGTTCTTC. It encodes CASSLTGTYEQFF. J is TRBJ2-1 and V is TRBV7-2; 7 bases agree with TRBD1. The germline CDR1 and CDR2 sequences are SGHTA and FQGNSA. CDR3 size: 13 residues. After removal of 5 bases from V and 8 bases from J, the junction contained 6 bases not matched to a gene.

This clone showed up just a few times. The V and J genes are TRBV5-1 and TRBJ2-3, with D unresolved. V dropped 3 bases and J dropped 3 bases, with 11 bases sitting between them. This CDR3 spans 14 amino acids. Germline values: CDR1 SGHRS, CDR2 YFSETQ. CDR3 in DNA: TGCGCCAGCAGCTCTAGTATTTGGACAGATACGCAGTATTTT. The encoded protein is CASSSSIWTDTQYF.

J is TRBJ2-7 and V is TRBV20-1; 8 bases agree with TRBD1. The CDR3 loop spans 11 amino acids. V lost 6 bases and J lost 6; bases outside the gene matches: 4. Germline CDR1 DFQATT, CDR2 SNEGSKA (reference sequence). In nucleotides, the CDR3 is TGCAGTGCAAGGACAGGGTCCGAGCAGTACTTC. Protein: CSARTGSEQYF.

This chain links TRBV15 with TRBJ2-2, with D perhaps TRBD2 (6 bases). V lost 0 bases and J 4 bases, leaving 15 bases between the germline ends. Germline values: CDR1 LNHNV, CDR2 YYDKDF (reference sequence). The CDR3 consists of 17 residues. CDR3 loop: CATSREKERAVTGELFF. The CDR3 nucleotides are TGTGCCACCAGCAGAGAAAAGGAGCGGGCGGTCACCGGGGAGCTGTTTTTT.

The rearrangement links TRBV7-3 to TRBJ2-5, with D uncertain. The CDR3 is 14 amino acids. The V and J ends lost 7 bases and 1 base respectively, with 13 bases between them. Germline CDR1 reads SGHTA; CDR2 reads FQGTGA. The chain's CDR3 is CASKLTPLQETQYF. In nucleotides, the CDR3 is TGTGCCAGCAAGCTGACACCGCTCCAAGAGACCCAGTACTTC.

The chain carries TRBV6-6 and TRBJ1-2, with a possible D match to TRBD1 (5 bases). With 6 bases removed from V and 0 bases from J, the gap between germline ends came to 8 bases. Germline-derived CDR1 and CDR2 are MNHNY and SVGAGI (reference sequence). This CDR3 is 13 amino acids long. The CDR3 DNA follows: TGTGCCAGCAGAGAACAGGCTAACTATGGCTACACCTTC. It yields the protein CASREQANYGYTF.

This clone has a handful of counts. The V call is TRBV20-1, the J call TRBJ1-5, with no clear D. Trimming pared 3 bases from V and 7 bases from J, leaving 7 bases between. The CDR3 spans 11 residues. Germline assignment: CDR1 DFQATT and CDR2 SNEGSKA (reference sequence). The CDR3 loop reads CSASREQPQHF. The CDR3 DNA reads as TGCAGTGCTAGTAGGGAGCAGCCCCAGCATTTT.

The CDR3 is CASSQGARYGYTF. The CDR3 DNA follows: TGTGCCAGTTCACAGGGGGCGAGGTATGGCTACACCTTC. The chain joins TRBV6-5 to TRBJ1-2; 9 nucleotides agree with TRBD1. Unmatched junction bases numbered 7, after V lost 9 bases and J lost 5 bases. This CDR3 has 13 amino acids. Germline assignment: CDR1 MNHEY and CDR2 SVGAGI.

This chain links TRBV7-2 with TRBJ2-4; unclear D gene. This CDR3 has 16 residues. From germline, CDR1 is SGHTA and CDR2 FQGNSA. The germline V and J ends were trimmed by 0 bases and 3 bases, with 12 bases remaining between them. In nucleotides, the CDR3 is TGTGCCAGCAGCTTAGCCCCGCCACCTAACAAAAACATTCAGTACTTC. Its protein is CASSLAPPPNKNIQYF.

The chain employs TRBV5-1 and TRBJ2-2, with TRBD1 identical over 9 bases. Germline assignment: CDR1 SGHRS and CDR2 YFSETQ. V shed 3 bases, J shed 3 bases, and the junction held 3 bases outside the gene matches. This CDR3 region has 15 residues. Here the CDR3 DNA reads TGCGCCAGCAGCTCGGGACAGGGAGACACCGGGGAGCTGTTTTTT. It is translated as CASSSGQGDTGELFF.

CDR3 sequence (DNA): TGTGCCACCAGCCCCCCGGGGACAAACTATGGCTACACCTTC. Amino acids: CATSPPGTNYGYTF. The rearrangement links TRBV15 to TRBJ1-2; D possibly corresponds to TRBD1 (6 bases). The length of the CDR3 is 14 residues. V lost 5 bases, J lost 2 bases, and 12 bases lay in between. Looked up from germline, CDR1 is LNHNV and CDR2 is YYDKDF (reference sequence).

The genes are TRBV4-1 and TRBJ2-7; a weak D match, TRBD2 (7 bases). Looked up from germline, CDR1 is MGHRA and CDR2 is YSYEKL. V was shortened by 1 base and J by 0 bases, with 16 bases between the two germline ends. The CDR3 has 17 amino acids. In nucleotides, the CDR3 is TGCGCCAGCAGCCAAGGGGGGGGCCCGACGAGCTCCTACGAGCAGTACTTC. It yields the protein CASSQGGGPTSSYEQYF.

This sequence joins TRBV11-2 and TRBJ2-3; tentatively, D is TRBD1 (6 bases). Germline loops: CDR1 SGHAT, CDR2 FQNNGV. The V end was cut by 3 bases, the J end by 4 bases, with 8 bases between. The CDR3 is made up of 13 amino acids. In nucleotides, the CDR3 is TGTGCCAGCAGCTTCCCAGGGGCAGATACGCAGTATTTT. Protein: CASSFPGADTQYF.

This chain joins TRBV7-9 and TRBJ2-3; TRBD1 matches 7 bases. The CDR3 sequence is 15 residues long. Germline V gene sequence: CDR1 SEHNR, CDR2 FQNEAQ (reference sequence). V lost 1 base to trimming and J lost 4 bases; unmatched junction nucleotides: 5. CDR3 residues: CASSLGTGDADTQYF. The CDR3 DNA follows: TGTGCCAGCAGCTTAGGGACAGGCGATGCAGATACGCAGTATTTT.

The chain carries TRBV5-4 and TRBJ2-5; the D gene is possibly TRBD1 (5 bases). The DNA end is a closer match to TRBJ2-7, so the J assignment may be wrong. Germline V gene lookup returns CDR1 SGHNT and CDR2 YYREEE (reference sequence). CDR3 length: 13 amino acids. CDR3 bases: TGTGCCAGCAGCTTATGGGTTAGGGGCGAGCAGTACTTC. Translation: CASSLWVRGEQYF.

This chain connects TRBV4-1 to TRBJ2-5; possible D gene TRBD2, 6 bases. The end of the DNA aligns better with TRBJ2-7, so the J call may be wrong. CDR1 and CDR2 (germline): MGHRA, YSYEKL. This CDR3 region has 15 residues. The CDR3 here is CASSQVRAGSYEQYF. CDR3 coding DNA: TGCGCCAGCAGCCAAGTTAGGGCGGGATCCTACGAGCAGTACTTC.

This sequence joins TRBV27 and TRBJ2-1; possibly TRBD2 for D (5 bases). V was pared by 5 bases and J by 4 bases, with 18 bases between. Germline V gene lookup returns CDR1 MNHEY and CDR2 SMNVEV (reference sequence). The CDR3 is made up of 16 amino acids. The CDR3 DNA reads TGTGCCAGCAGTCTCGTAGTCGGACGGGATTACAATGAGCAGTTCTTC. Amino acid sequence: CASSLVVGRDYNEQFF.

This clone occurred once. The chain uses TRBV6-1 and TRBJ2-1, with a weak D call TRBD2 (5 bases). CDR1 is MNHNS, CDR2 SASEGT, per germline. The CDR3 has 15 residues. Trimming took 6 bases from V and 6 from J, leaving 18 bases between them. The CDR3 DNA reads as TGTGCCAGCAGCCCGCGAGAGACTACATCCAATGAGCAGTTCTTC. It translates to CASSPRETTSNEQFF.

The chain couples TRBV5-1 to TRBJ2-1; 10 bases match TRBD2. With V trimmed by 4 bases and J by 8 bases, 9 bases remained unmatched. This CDR3 has 15 residues. Germline CDR1 reads SGHRS; CDR2 reads YFSETQ. The CDR3 spells CASSGTSGGGDEQFF. The CDR3 DNA is TGCGCCAGCAGCGGGACGAGCGGGGGGGGAGATGAGCAGTTCTTC.

The chain has TRBV5-4 and TRBJ2-1; a possible D gene is TRBD2 (6 bases). Germline CDR1 SGHNT, CDR2 YYREEE (reference sequence). Trimming left V 0 bases short and J 6 bases short, with 16 bases between. This CDR3 comprises 16 residues. The CDR3 loop is CASSLARSGGVNEQFF. Here the CDR3 DNA reads TGTGCCAGCAGCTTGGCCAGGAGCGGAGGGGTCAATGAGCAGTTCTTC.

Turning to this clone: Relative to the germline gene, one junction end is altered; a read error may explain this. The chain has TRBV7-9 and TRBJ2-7, with 7 positions matching TRBD1. CDR1 is SEHNR, CDR2 FQNEAQ, per germline (reference sequence). There are 12 residues in the CDR3. CDR3 sequence (DNA): TGTTCCAGCAGCTCGACAGGGTACGAGCAGTACTTC. Protein sequence: CSSSSTGYEQYF.

V gene TRBV5-6 combines with J gene TRBJ1-2; no definite D call. V lost 5 bases to trimming and J lost 6 bases, with 14 bases between them. The CDR3 runs to 13 residues. Germline V gives CDR1 SGHDT, CDR2 YYEEEE. CDR3 loop: CASSRFTLHGYTF. CDR3 sequence (DNA): TGTGCCAGCAGTCGGTTTACCCTTCATGGCTACACCTTC.

The chain has TRBV4-3 and TRBJ2-1, with a weak D call TRBD2 (6 bases). Deletions cut 0 bases from V and 6 bases from J, with 12 bases between. Germline lookup yields CDR1 LGHNA and CDR2 YSLEER. This CDR3 contains 15 residues. The CDR3 DNA reads TGCGCCAGCAGCCAAGATTTGGCGGGGTCCAATGAGCAGTTCTTC. This sequence encodes CASSQDLAGSNEQFF.

This chain links TRBV15 with TRBJ2-5, with 8 bases aligning to TRBD1. The last part of the DNA fits TRBJ2-7 better; the J call may be wrong. The germline gives CDR1 LNHNV, CDR2 YYDKDF (reference sequence). This CDR3 is built from 15 residues. CDR3 DNA: TGTGCCACCAGCAGAGACCCAGGGGGCACCTACGAGCAGTACTTC. This sequence encodes CATSRDPGGTYEQYF.